The rows below give T cell receptor beta chains drawn from one sample of a study of CD8 T cells in ankylosing spondylitis. TCRdb reprocessed the 5' RACE reads with MiXCR, giving one entry per CDR3 protein. Of 290,000 or so distinct CDR3 sequences listed, around 20% are singletons. Sequencing was carried out using blood, either unsorted or a sorted T cell fraction (not recorded which). Receptor source: a female donor with ankylosing spondylitis or in good health (not recorded which). CDR3s leave out the opening cysteine and the closing phenylalanine or tryptophan. A D gene is named only where the DNA matches it firmly.

d_gene	v_gene	CDR3aa
NA	TRBV7-2	ASSLVLGAGETQY
NA	TRBV5-1	ASSLSGGISPLH
NA	TRBV5-5	ASSLEDRSYNEQF
NA	TRBV15	ATRRARPNSYNEQF
NA	TRBV10-3	AIAEGRYNEQF
NA	TRBV19	ASSITRGTQGEQF
NA	TRBV11-2	ASSSSGQRIQY
NA	TRBV4-3	ASSQLSRTGELF
NA	TRBV20-1	SALKWGLNTEAF
NA	TRBV15	ATSSLLRRGTGANVLT
NA	TRBV6-5	ASSGIYGYT
TRBD1	TRBV5-1	ASSPIDRALSYNEQF
NA	TRBV7-9	ASSTERGGETQY
NA	TRBV28	ASSLDRRYGYT
TRBD2	TRBV20-1	SATFLAGGGETQY
NA	TRBV5-1	ASSLVLEGDTQY
NA	TRBV11-2	ASSLGEAETQY
TRBD2	TRBV12-3/TRBV12-4	ASSRLAGPYEQY
TRBD1	TRBV7-6	ASSLRLGQGTETQY
NA	TRBV5-6	ASSFRTVLNTEAF
NA	TRBV6-4	ASSDSKGLEQF
NA	TRBV20-1	SARPQSTTNEKLF
TRBD1	TRBV10-3	AVQTGDETQY
NA	TRBV4-3	ASSQGDSYNEQF
NA	TRBV19	ASSPQGRTYGYT
NA	TRBV7-2	ASSLPTGSPSPLH
NA	TRBV10-3	ATMIGTLLGVTEAF
TRBD2	TRBV4-3	ASSQDLTFGGRPGREQF
NA	TRBV13	ASSREGLLRINEQF
TRBD2	TRBV5-1	ASKAGEGREQF
NA	TRBV7-2	ASSLALSSSYNEQF
NA	TRBV13	ASSSLVTDTQY
TRBD1	TRBV11-2	ASSDRQGLGKLF
NA	TRBV13	ASSPRSRASYNEQF
NA	TRBV6-6	ASRSGGAGEAF
TRBD1	TRBV12-3/TRBV12-4	ASSPHRGWRSLH
NA	TRBV11-1	ASSHGRRGISHNEQF
NA	TRBV28	ASSPQGWGEVSYNEQF
NA	TRBV29-1	SVDGAMNTEAF
NA	TRBV2	ASQGRENTGELF
TRBD1	TRBV20-1	SARGTGGSYEQY
NA	TRBV2	ASSRDSYTGELFF
NA	TRBV20-1	SALGPLGYNEQF
NA	TRBV6-5	ASSYFLRQPQH
NA	TRBV20-1	SALAQGFFETQY
TRBD2	TRBV28	ASRGLAGLRYNEQF
NA	TRBV15	ATSRDLRENTEAF
TRBD1	TRBV25-1	ASSRGQNYEAF
NA	TRBV10-2	ASSEQRVGTQY
NA	TRBV19	ASSSGNTDTQY
NA	TRBV30	AWMVNYGYT
NA	TRBV2	ASTLGNEQF
NA	TRBV7-9	ASSRMDSRSGNTIY
NA	TRBV20-1	SAPGGGYNEQF